This TCR beta chain was retrieved from a study of neurological immune-mediated disorders (dated by TCRdb to between 2017 and 2020). In the study overall: The study compared peripheral blood TCR-beta repertoires of HTLV-I-associated myelopathy (HAM/TSP) patients, multiple sclerosis patients and healthy controls using UMI-based sequencing. The approximately 110 TCR-beta libraries included longitudinal samples, technical triplicates and paired sorted CD4+ and CD8+ T-cell subsets alongside PBMC samples. Each longitudinal HAM/TSP and healthy donor was sampled at 3 time-points spaced at 3-40 month intervals. The cohort comprised 68 subjects: roughly 15 HAM/TSP patients, 35 or so multiple sclerosis patients and about 20 healthy controls.

Points the paper makes about the study in general: TCR clonal expansion was greatest in HAM/TSP patients and smallest in MS patients, who ranked below even healthy controls. Expanded clones from different subjects shared no identical CDR3 amino acid sequences, which suggests that TCR-beta repertoires were private in all groups.

To synthesize cDNA, template-switch 5'RACE was performed with a primer carrying a 10-nucleotide random unique molecular identifier so that each TCR transcript was tagged. Every sequencing run covered 15-18 subjects and yielded more than 180 million TCR-beta sequences. Total RNA was extracted with the RNeasy kit. TCR-beta VDJ regions were amplified with primers for the TCR constant region and the 5'RACE anchor, using the KAPA Real-time Library Amplification kit. Sample indexes and Illumina adaptors were added in a first PCR, and a second PCR then increased library yield. After purification with Ampure beads, the TCR product of roughly 650 bp was size-selected on a 2% E-gel SizeSelection system. Before pooling, library quality was checked on a Bioanalyzer, concentration was measured with Qubit, and libraries were quantified with the Kapa Library Quantification kit. An Illumina HiSeq 2500 sequenced the libraries paired-end 2 x 150 bp. To increase sequence diversity, roughly 24-32% phiX was spiked into each library pool. In the authors' own workflow: The quality-filtered reads were processed with the UMI-based MiGEC pipeline, whose error correction step removed more than 85% of the raw TCR sequences. VDJ genes were aligned to IMGT germline references, and each clonotype was defined by a unique CDR3 amino acid sequence together with V-J genes. Clonal expansion, Shannon diversity, and CDR3 relatedness (CalcPairwiseDistances, ClusterSamples) were evaluated with VDJtools, and phylogenetic trees were built with CLCbio workbench. A clone was classed as expanded if it had 8 or more unique UMIs, a cutoff based on coefficient-of-variation modelling across technical triplicates. In-frame beta chains were kept once TCRdb had trimmed the public reads at Q25 with fastp and called clones with MiXCR. CDR3 protein sequences are deduplicated, and each keeps its most common genes and DNA. The V and J calls and clone size are TCRdb's, not the authors'. The sample includes 53,000 or so distinct CDR3 sequences, with roughly 7.7% observed a single time. 1.9% of the sample is held by the ten biggest clonotypes.

This clonotype has a count of ten or more. Its recognized antigen is unknown. No much larger clone exists at a distance of one base, and base qualities are not known. The sample's time point label, in plain terms: longitudinal time-point 3. The healthy controls were volunteers from a blood bank in Maryland, USA. Unsorted PBMC libraries were generated from 2 million PBMCs stored in RNAlater at -80 °C until RNA extraction. Peripheral blood was subjected to Ficoll-Hypaque density gradient centrifugation to isolate PBMCs, which were then cryopreserved in liquid nitrogen. The receptor was isolated from a woman aged 40 to 50 in good health. The sequenced material came from PBMCs.

The nucleotide sequence is TGTGCCAGCAGCTTAGTCCCCCCCGACAGCTCTGGGGCCAACGTCCTGACTTTC. It codes for CASSLVPPDSSGANVLTF. Recombination joined TRBV7-6 with TRBJ2-6; matching of 5 bases hints at TRBD1 as the D gene. The CDR3 runs 18 residues from the cysteine to the phenylalanine. CDR3 DNA only is kept here, 54 bases in frame from base 1. Looking up the germline V gene yields CDR1 SGHVS and CDR2 FNYEAQ. Deletion took 1 base off V and 0 bases off J, with a span of 13 bases between the germline ends.